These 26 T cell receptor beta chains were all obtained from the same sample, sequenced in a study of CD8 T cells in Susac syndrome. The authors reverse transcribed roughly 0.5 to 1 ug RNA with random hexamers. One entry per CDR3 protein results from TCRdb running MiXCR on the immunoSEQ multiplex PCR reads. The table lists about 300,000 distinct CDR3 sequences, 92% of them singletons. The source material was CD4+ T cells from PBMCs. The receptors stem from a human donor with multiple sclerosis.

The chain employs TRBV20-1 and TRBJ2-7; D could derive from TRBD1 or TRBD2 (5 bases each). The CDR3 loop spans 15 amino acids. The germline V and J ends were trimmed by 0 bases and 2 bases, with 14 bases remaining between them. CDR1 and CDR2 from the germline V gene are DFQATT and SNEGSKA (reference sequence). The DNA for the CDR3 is TGCAGTGCTAGAGACTCAGGGACCGCTACCTACGAGCAGTACTTC. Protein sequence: CSARDSGTATYEQYF.

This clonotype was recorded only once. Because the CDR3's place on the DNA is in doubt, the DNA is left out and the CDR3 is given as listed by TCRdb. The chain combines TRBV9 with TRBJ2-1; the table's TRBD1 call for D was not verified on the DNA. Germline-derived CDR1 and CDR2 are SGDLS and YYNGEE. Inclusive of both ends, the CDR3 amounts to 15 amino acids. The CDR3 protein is CASSVNWGTGNILFF.

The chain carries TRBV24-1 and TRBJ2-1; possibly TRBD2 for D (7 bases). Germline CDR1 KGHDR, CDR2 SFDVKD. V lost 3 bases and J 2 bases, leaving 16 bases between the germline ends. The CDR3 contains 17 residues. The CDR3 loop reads CATSDGGARGPYNEQFF. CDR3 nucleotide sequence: TGTGCCACCAGTGATGGGGGGGCAAGGGGACCCTACAATGAGCAGTTCTTC.

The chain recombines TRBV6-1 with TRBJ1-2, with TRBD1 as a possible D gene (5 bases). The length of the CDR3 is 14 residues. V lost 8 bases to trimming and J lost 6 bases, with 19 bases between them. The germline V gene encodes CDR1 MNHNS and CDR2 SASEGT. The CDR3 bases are TGTGCCAGCGGAGTTACTGACAGCTCGAATGGCTACACCTTC. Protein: CASGVTDSSNGYTF.

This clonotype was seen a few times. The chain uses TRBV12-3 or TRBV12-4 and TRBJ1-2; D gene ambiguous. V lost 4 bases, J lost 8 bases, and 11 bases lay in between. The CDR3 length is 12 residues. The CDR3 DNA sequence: TGTGCCAGCAGTTCTGGGAAACGCGGCTACACCTTC. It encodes CASSSGKRGYTF.

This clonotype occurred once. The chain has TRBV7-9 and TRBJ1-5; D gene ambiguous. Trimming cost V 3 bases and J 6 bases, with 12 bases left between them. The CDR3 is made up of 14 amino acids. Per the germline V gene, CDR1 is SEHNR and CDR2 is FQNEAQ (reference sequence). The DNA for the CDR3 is TGTGCCAGCAGCTTCGGAGCAGTCGGTCAGCCCCAGCATTTT. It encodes CASSFGAVGQPQHF.

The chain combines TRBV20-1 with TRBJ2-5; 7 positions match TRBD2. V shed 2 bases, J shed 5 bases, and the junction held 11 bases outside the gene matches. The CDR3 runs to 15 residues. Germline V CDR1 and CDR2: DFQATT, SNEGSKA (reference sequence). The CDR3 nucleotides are TGCAGTGCTAGATACCGGGACTACCTTGGCGAGACCCAGTACTTC. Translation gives CSARYRDYLGETQYF.

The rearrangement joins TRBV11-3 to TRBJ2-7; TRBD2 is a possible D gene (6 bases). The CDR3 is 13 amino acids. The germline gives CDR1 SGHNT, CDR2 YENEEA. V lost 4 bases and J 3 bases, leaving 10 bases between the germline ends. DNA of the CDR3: TGTGCCAGCAGCTCATCGGGGGACTACGAGCAGTACTTC. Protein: CASSSSGDYEQYF.

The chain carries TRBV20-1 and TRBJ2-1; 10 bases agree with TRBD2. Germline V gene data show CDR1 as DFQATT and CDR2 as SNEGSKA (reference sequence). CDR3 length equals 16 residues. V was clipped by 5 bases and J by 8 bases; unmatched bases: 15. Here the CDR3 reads CSASQFLAGEGDEQFF. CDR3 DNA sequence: TGCAGTGCTTCTCAATTTCTAGCGGGAGAGGGGGATGAGCAGTTCTTC.

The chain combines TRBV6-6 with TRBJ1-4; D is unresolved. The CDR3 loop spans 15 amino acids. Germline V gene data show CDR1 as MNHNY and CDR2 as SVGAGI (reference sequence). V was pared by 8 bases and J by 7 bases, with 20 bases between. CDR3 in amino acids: CASSDQALSPEKLFF. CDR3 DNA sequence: TGTGCCAGCTCAGATCAGGCTCTGTCTCCTGAAAAACTGTTTTTT.

This CDR3 is CASSLWTAGGELFF. CDR3 in DNA: TGCGCCAGCAGCTTGTGGACGGCAGGCGGGGAGCTGTTTTTT. The chain carries TRBV5-1 and TRBJ2-2; D gene uncertain. The V gene lost 1 base and the J gene lost 7 bases, with 11 bases spanning the gap. The CDR3 has 14 amino acids. CDR1 is SGHRS and CDR2 is YFSETQ in the germline V gene. Full variable domain (rest looked up from reference TRBV5-1 and TRBJ2-2): KAGVTQTPRYLIKTRGQQVTLSCSPISGHRSVSWYQQTPGQGLQFLFEYFSETQRNKGNFPGRFSGRQFSNSRSEMNVSTLELGDSALYLCASSLWTAGGELFFGEGSRLTVL.

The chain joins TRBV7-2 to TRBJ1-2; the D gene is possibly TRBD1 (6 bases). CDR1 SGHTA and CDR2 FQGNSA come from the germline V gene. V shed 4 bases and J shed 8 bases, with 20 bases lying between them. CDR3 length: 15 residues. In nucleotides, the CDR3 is TGTGCCAGCAGCTATAGCGGATCCCAGGGACAAGGCTACACCTTC. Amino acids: CASSYSGSQGQGYTF.

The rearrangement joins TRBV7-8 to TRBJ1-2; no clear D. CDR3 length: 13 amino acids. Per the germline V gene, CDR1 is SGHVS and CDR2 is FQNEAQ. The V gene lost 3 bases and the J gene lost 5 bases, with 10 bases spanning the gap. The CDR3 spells CASSFGRYYGYTF. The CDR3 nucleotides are TGTGCCAGCAGCTTCGGACGGTATTATGGCTACACCTTC.

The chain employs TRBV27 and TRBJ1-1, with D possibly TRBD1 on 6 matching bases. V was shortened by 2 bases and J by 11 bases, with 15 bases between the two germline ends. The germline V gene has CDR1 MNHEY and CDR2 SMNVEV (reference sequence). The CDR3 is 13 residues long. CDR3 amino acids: CASSLSRGQNAFF. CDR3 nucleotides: TGTGCCAGCAGTTTAAGCAGGGGCCAGAACGCTTTCTTT.

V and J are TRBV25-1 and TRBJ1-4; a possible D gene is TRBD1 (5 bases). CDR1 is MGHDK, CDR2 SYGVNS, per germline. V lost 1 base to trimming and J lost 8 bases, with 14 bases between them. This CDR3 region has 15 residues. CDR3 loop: CASSEWGTGGEKLFF. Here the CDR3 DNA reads TGTGCCAGCAGTGAATGGGGGACCGGAGGGGAAAAACTGTTTTTT.

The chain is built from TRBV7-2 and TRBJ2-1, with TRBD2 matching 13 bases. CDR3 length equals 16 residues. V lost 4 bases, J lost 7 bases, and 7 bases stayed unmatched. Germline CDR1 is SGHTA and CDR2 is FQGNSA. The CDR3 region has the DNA TGTGCCAGCAGCTCCGTTGGGACTAGCGGGACTAATGAGCAGTTCTTC. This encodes CASSSVGTSGTNEQFF.

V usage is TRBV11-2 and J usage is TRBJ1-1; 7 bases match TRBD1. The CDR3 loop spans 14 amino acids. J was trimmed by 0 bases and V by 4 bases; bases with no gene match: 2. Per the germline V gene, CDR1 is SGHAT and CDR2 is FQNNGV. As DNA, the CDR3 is TGTGCCAGCAGCTCCGGACAGGTGAACACTGAAGCTTTCTTT. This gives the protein CASSSGQVNTEAFF.

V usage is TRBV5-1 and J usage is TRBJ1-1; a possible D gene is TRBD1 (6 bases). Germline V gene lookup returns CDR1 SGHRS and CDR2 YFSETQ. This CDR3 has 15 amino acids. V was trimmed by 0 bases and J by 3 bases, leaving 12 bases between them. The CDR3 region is CASSLEARGYTEAFF. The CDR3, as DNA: TGCGCCAGCAGCTTGGAGGCCAGGGGCTACACTGAAGCTTTCTTT.

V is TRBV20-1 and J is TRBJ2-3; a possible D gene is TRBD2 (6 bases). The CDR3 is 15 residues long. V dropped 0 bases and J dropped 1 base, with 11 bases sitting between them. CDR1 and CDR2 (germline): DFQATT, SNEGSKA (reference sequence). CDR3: CSARDPTGGTDTQYF. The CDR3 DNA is TGCAGTGCTAGAGATCCGACGGGGGGCACAGATACGCAGTATTTT.

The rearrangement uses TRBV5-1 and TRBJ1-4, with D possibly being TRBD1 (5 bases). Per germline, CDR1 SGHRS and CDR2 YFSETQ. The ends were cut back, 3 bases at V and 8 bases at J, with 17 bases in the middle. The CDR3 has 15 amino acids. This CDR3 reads CASSSDGQASEKLFF. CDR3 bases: TGCGCCAGCAGCTCTGACGGACAAGCAAGCGAAAAACTGTTTTTT.

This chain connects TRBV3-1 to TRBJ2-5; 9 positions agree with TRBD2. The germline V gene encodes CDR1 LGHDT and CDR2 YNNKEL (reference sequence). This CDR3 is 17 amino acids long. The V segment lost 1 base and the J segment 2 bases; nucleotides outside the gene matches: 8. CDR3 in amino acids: CASSQGPPTSGQETQYF. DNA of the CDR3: TGTGCCAGCAGCCAAGGGCCCCCGACTAGCGGTCAAGAGACCCAGTACTTC.

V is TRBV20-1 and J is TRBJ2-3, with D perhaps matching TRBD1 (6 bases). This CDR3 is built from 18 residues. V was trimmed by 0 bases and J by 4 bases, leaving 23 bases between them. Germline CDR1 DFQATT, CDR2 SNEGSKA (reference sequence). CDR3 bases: TGCAGTGCTAGAGATTCAGGACTGCGGCAGGGGAAGGCAGATACGCAGTATTTT. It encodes CSARDSGLRQGKADTQYF.

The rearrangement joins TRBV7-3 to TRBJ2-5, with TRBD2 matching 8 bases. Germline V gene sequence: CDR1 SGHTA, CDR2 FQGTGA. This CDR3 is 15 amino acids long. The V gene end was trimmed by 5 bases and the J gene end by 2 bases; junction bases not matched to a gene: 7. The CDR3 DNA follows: TGTGCCAGCAGCAGCCTCCCGGGAGGGCAAGAGACCCAGTACTTC. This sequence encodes CASSSLPGGQETQYF.

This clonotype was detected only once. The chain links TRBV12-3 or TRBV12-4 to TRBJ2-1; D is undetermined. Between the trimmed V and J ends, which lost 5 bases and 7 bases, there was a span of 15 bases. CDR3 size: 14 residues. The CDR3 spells CASSLSLGGNEQFF. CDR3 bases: TGTGCCAGCAGTCTCTCCCTCGGTGGGAATGAGCAGTTCTTC.

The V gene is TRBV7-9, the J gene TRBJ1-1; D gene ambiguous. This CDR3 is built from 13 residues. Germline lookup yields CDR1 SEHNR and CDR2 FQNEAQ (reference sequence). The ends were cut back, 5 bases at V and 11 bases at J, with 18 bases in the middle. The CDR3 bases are TGTGCCAGCAGCGTACTTTCGGTCGGGGTCGCTTTCTTT. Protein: CASSVLSVGVAFF.

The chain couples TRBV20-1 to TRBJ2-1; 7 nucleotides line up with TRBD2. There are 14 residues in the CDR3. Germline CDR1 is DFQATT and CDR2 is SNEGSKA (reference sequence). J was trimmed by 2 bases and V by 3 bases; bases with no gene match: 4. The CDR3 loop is CSASPSGPYNEQFF. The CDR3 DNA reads TGCAGTGCTAGTCCTAGCGGCCCCTACAATGAGCAGTTCTTC.